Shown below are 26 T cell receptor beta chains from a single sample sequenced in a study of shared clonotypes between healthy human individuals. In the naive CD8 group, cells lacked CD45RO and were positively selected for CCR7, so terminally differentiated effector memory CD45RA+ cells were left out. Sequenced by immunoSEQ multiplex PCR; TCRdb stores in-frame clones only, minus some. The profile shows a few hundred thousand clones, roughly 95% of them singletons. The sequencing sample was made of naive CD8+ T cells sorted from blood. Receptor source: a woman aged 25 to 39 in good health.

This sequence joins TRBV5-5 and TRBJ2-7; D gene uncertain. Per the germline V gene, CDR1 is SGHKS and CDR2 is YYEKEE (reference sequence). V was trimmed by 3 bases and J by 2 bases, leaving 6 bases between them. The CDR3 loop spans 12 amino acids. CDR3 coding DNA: TGTGCCAGCAGCTCGCGACCCTACGAGCAGTACTTC. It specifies CASSSRPYEQYF.

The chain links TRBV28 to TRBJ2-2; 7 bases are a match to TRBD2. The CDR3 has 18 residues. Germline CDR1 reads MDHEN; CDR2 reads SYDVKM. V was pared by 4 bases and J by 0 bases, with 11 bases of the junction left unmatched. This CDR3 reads CASSSLFRDYANTGELFF. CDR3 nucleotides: TGTGCCAGCAGTTCACTCTTCCGGGACTACGCGAACACCGGGGAGCTGTTTTTT.

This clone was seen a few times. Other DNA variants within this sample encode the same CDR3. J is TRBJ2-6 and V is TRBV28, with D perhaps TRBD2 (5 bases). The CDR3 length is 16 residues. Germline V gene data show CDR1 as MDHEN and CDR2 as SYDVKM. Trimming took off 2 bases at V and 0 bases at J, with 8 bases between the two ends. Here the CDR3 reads CASSLRGSSGANVLTF. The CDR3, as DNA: TGTGCCAGCAGTTTACGAGGGAGCTCTGGGGCCAACGTCCTGACTTTC.

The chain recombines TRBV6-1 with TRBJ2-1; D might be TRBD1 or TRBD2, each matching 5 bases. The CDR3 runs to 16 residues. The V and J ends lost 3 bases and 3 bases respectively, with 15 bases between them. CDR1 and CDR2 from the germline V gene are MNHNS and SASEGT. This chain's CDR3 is CASSELGARGYNEQFF. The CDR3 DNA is TGTGCCAGCAGTGAGCTGGGAGCGAGGGGCTACAATGAGCAGTTCTTC.

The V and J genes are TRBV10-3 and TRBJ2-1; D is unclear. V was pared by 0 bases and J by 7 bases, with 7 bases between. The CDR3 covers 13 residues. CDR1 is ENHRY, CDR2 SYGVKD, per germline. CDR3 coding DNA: TGTGCCATCAGTGAGTCGTGGGGAAATGAGCAGTTCTTC. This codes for CAISESWGNEQFF.

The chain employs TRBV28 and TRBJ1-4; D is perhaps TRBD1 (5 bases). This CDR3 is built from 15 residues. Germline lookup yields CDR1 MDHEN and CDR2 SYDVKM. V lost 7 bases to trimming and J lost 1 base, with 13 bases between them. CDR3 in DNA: TGTGCCAGCACCCAGGGTTTACGAACTAATGAAAAACTGTTTTTT. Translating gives CASTQGLRTNEKLFF.

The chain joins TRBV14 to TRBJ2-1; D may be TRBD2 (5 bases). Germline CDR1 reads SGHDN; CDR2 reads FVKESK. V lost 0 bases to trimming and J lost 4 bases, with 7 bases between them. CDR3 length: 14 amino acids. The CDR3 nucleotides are TGTGCCAGCAGCCAAGAGCGGGTATACAATGAGCAGTTCTTC. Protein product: CASSQERVYNEQFF.

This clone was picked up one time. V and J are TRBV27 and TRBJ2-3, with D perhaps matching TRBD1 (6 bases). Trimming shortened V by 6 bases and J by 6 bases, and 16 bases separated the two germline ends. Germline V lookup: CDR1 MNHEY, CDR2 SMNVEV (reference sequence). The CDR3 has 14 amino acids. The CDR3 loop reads CASSATGPGDTQYF. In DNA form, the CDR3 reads TGTGCCAGCAGCGCAACAGGGCCGGGGGATACGCAGTATTTT.

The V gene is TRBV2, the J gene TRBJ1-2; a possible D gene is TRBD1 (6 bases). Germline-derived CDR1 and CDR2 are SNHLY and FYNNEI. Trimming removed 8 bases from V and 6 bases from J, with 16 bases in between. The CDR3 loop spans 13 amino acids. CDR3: CASVYQGNDGYTF. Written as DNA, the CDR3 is TGTGCCAGCGTCTACCAGGGGAACGATGGCTACACCTTC.

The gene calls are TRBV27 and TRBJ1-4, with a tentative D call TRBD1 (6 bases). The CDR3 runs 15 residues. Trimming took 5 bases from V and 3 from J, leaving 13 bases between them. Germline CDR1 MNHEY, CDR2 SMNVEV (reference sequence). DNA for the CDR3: TGTGCCAGCAGTCCCTGGACAGCTTCTAATGAAAAACTGTTTTTT. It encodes CASSPWTASNEKLFF.

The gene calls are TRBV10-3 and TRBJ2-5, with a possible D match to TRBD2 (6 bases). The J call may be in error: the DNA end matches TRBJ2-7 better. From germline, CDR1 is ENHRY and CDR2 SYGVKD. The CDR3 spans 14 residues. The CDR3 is CAIRGPGEGYEQYF. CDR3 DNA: TGTGCCATCAGGGGTCCGGGAGAGGGGTACGAGCAGTACTTC.

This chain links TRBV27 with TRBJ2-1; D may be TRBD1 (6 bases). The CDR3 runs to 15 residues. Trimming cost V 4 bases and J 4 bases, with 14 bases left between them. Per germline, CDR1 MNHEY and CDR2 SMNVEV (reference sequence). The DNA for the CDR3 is TGTGCCAGCAGTTCCGGACAGTTACCTTACAATGAGCAGTTCTTC. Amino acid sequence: CASSSGQLPYNEQFF.

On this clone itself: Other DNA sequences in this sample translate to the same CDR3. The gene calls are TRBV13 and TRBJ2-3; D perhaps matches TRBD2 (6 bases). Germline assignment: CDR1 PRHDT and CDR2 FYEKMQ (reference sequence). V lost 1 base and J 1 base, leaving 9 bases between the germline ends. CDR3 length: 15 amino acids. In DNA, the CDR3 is TGTGCCAGCAGCTTAGTTGGAGGGGGCACAGATACGCAGTATTTT. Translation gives CASSLVGGGTDTQYF.

This CDR3 is CATSIDLRADNYGYTF. The CDR3 region has the DNA TGTGCCACCAGCATAGACTTGAGGGCAGATAACTATGGCTACACCTTC. The chain uses TRBV15 and TRBJ1-2; D uncertain. Germline V gene data show CDR1 as LNHNV and CDR2 as YYDKDF (reference sequence). The V gene lost 4 bases and the J gene lost 1 base, with 16 bases spanning the gap. The CDR3 has 16 amino acids.

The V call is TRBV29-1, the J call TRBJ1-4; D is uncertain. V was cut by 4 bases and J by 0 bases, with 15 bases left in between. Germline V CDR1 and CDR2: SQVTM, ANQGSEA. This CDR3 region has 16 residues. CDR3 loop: CSVAGLDVATNEKLFF. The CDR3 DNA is TGCAGCGTTGCGGGCTTAGATGTCGCAACTAATGAAAAACTGTTTTTT.

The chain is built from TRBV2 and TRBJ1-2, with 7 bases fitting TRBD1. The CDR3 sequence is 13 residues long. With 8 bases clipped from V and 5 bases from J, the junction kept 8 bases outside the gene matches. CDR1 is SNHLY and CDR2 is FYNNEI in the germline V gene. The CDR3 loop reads CASLTGRGYGYTF. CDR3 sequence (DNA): TGTGCCAGCCTGACAGGGAGAGGATATGGCTACACCTTC.

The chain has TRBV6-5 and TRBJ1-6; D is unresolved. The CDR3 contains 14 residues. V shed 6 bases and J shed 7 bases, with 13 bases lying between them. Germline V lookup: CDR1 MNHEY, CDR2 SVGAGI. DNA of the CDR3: TGTGCCAGCAGCCAAGAGGGAAGGAATTCACCCCTCCACTTT. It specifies CASSQEGRNSPLHF.

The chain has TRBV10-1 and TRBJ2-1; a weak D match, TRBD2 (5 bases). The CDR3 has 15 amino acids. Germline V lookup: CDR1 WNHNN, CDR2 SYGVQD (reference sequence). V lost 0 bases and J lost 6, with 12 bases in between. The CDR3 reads CASSESTLRGNEQFF. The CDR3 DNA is TGCGCCAGCAGTGAGTCGACCCTCCGGGGCAATGAGCAGTTCTTC.

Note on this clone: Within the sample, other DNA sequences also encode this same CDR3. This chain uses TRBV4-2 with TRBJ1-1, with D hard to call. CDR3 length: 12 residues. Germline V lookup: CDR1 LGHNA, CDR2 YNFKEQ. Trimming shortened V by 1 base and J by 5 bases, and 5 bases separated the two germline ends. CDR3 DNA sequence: TGTGCCAGCAGCCAAGTGGGAACTGAAGCTTTCTTT. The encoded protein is CASSQVGTEAFF.

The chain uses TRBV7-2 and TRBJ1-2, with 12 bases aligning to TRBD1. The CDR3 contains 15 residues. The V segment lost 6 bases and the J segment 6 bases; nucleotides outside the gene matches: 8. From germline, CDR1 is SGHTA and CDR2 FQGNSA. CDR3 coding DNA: TGTGCCAGCAGTGGGACAGGGGGCACGGGAGATGGCTACACCTTC. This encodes CASSGTGGTGDGYTF.

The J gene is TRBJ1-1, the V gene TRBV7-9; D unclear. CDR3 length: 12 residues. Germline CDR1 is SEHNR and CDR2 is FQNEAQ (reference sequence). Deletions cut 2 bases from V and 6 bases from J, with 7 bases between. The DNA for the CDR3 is TGTGCCAGCAGCTTATTCGGGGCTGAAGCTTTCTTT. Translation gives CASSLFGAEAFF.

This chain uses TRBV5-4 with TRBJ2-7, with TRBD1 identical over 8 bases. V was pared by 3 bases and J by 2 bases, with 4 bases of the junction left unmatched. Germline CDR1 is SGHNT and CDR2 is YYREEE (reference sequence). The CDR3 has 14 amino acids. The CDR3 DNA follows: TGTGCCAGCAGCTCGACAGGGGAGGCCTACGAGCAGTACTTC. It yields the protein CASSSTGEAYEQYF.

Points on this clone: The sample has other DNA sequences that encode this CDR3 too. The DNA of the CDR3 is TGTGCCAGTAGTATAGACAGGGGGTACGAGCAGTACTTC. Amino acid sequence: CASSIDRGYEQYF. The chain has TRBV19 and TRBJ2-7; 7 bases align to TRBD1. The germline CDR1 and CDR2 sequences are LNHDA and SQIVND (reference sequence). The V gene end was trimmed by 0 bases and the J gene end by 4 bases; junction bases not matched to a gene: 0. This CDR3 comprises 13 residues.

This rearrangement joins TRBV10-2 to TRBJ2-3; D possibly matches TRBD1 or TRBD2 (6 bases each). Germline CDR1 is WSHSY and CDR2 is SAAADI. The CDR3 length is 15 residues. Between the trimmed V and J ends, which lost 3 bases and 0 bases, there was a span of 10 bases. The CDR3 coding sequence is TGCGCCAGCAGTGAAGGGGGGCCGAGCACAGATACGCAGTATTTT. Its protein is CASSEGGPSTDTQYF.

The CDR3 DNA reads TGCGCCAGCAGTGAGTTAGACAGCCCTTATGGCTACACCTTC. The encoded protein is CASSELDSPYGYTF. This chain joins TRBV10-1 and TRBJ1-2; D is possibly TRBD1 (5 bases). The CDR3 is 14 amino acids. V was shortened by 1 base and J by 5 bases, with 11 bases between the two germline ends. Germline CDR1 reads WNHNN; CDR2 reads SYGVQD (reference sequence).

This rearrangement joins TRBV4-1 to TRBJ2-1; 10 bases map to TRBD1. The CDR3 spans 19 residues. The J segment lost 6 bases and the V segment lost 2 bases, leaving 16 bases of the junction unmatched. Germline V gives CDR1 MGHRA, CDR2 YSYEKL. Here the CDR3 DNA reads TGCGCCAGCAGCCAACCGGGACAGGGGACTAGTCGGAGGGGCAATGAGCAGTTCTTC. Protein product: CASSQPGQGTSRRGNEQFF.